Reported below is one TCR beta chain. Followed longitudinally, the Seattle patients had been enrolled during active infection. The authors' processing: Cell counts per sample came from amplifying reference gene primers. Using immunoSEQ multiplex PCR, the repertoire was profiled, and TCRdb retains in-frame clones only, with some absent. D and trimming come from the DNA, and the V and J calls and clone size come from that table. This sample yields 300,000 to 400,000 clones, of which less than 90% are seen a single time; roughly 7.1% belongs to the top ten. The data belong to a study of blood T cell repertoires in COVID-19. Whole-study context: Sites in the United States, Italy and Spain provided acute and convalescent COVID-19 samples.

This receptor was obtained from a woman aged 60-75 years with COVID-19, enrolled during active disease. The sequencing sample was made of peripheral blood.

CDR3 residues: CASSPWRGGVTDTQYF. The CDR3 bases are TGTGCCAGCAGCCCCTGGCGGGGGGGGGTCACAGATACGCAGTATTTT. The V and J genes are TRBV7-9 and TRBJ2-3; 9 nucleotides line up with TRBD2. Germline values: CDR1 SEHNR, CDR2 FQNEAQ (reference sequence). This CDR3 comprises 16 residues. Germline trimming cut 5 bases from V and 2 bases from J; bases unmatched to any gene: 8.